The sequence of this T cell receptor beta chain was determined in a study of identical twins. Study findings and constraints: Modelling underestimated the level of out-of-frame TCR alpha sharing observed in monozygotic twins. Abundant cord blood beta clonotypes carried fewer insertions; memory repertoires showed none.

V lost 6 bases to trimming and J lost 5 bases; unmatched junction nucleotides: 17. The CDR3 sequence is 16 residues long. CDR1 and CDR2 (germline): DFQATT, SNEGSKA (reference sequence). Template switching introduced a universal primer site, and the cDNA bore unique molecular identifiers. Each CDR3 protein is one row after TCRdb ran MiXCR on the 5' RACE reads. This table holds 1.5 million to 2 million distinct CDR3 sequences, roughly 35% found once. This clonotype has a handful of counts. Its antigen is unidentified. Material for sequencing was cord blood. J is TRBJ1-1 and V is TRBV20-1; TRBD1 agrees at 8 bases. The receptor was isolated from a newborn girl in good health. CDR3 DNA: TGCAGTGCCCGGAGGGACAACCGGGACAGGTGGACTGAAGCTTTCTTT. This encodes CSARRDNRDRWTEAFF.